These 25 T cell receptor beta chains were sequenced from one sample in a study of cytomegalovirus exposure and HLA in healthy donors. The PCR had 60 Vbeta and 13 Jbeta primers. Produced via immunoSEQ multiplex PCR; TCRdb's table is partial and in-frame only. This sample has some 170,000 clones; about 80% occur once, and the top ten carry 2.2%. The sample consisted of PBMCs. The receptors come from a woman aged 30 to 39 in good health and CMV-seronegative.

DNA of the CDR3: TGTGCCAGCTCACCCCTCGGCAGTCAGGGGGAGACCCAGTACTTC. This encodes CASSPLGSQGETQYF. This chain connects TRBV18 to TRBJ2-5; the D gene is possibly TRBD1 (6 bases). Trimming left V 3 bases short and J 5 bases short, with 16 bases between. Germline V CDR1 and CDR2: KGHSH, LQKENI. CDR3 length: 15 amino acids.

This clone was observed once. J is TRBJ1-5 and V is TRBV19, with D unresolved. The germline gives CDR1 LNHDA, CDR2 SQIVND (reference sequence). This CDR3 has 13 amino acids. V was trimmed by 1 base and J by 7 bases, leaving 8 bases between them. The CDR3 is CASSIVNIQPQHF. In DNA, the CDR3 is TGTGCCAGTAGTATAGTCAACATACAGCCCCAGCATTTT. Using reference TRBV19 and TRBJ1-5 for the parts outside the CDR3, the full variable domain is DGGITQSPKYLFRKEGQNVTLSCEQNLNHDAMYWYRQDPGQGLRLIYYSQIVNDFQKGDIAEGYSVSREKKESFPLTVTSAQKNPTAFYLCASSIVNIQPQHFGDGTRLSIL.

This clone was observed once. The CDR3 loop is CASTSPTSGTYNEQFF. The CDR3 DNA reads as TGTGCCAGCACATCCCCGACTAGCGGAACCTACAATGAGCAGTTCTTC. The gene calls are TRBV2 and TRBJ2-1; 9 bases fit TRBD2. The CDR3 sequence is 16 residues long. Trimming at V came to 7 bases and at J to 2 bases, leaving 9 bases not matched to a gene. Germline V gives CDR1 SNHLY, CDR2 FYNNEI.

The V gene is TRBV28, the J gene TRBJ2-7; D gene unclear. The CDR3 spans 12 residues. Trimming took off 4 bases at V and 7 bases at J, with 11 bases between the two ends. Germline assignment: CDR1 MDHEN and CDR2 SYDVKM. The CDR3, as DNA: TGTGCCAGCAGTTATCGGTCGTGGGAGCAGTACTTC. It yields the protein CASSYRSWEQYF.

The chain uses TRBV25-1 and TRBJ1-2; 8 positions match TRBD1. The germline CDR1 and CDR2 sequences are MGHDK and SYGVNS. J lost 5 bases, V lost 8 bases, and 10 bases had no gene match. The CDR3 is made up of 14 amino acids. The CDR3 spells CASPRQGLGYGYTF. CDR3 in DNA: TGTGCCAGCCCCCGACAGGGGCTGGGTTATGGCTACACCTTC.

The chain joins TRBV28 to TRBJ2-5; 8 bases map to TRBD1. Germline CDR1 is MDHEN and CDR2 is SYDVKM. The junction had 7 bases not matched to a gene; V was cut back by 8 bases and J by 5 bases. The CDR3 runs to 13 residues. The CDR3 region has the DNA TGTGCCAGCGGGGGTCAGGGGGCCGAGACCCAGTACTTC. Amino acids: CASGGQGAETQYF.

The chain combines TRBV20-1 with TRBJ2-1, with 8 bases fitting TRBD1. The V segment lost 4 bases and the J segment 8 bases; nucleotides outside the gene matches: 1. The CDR3 totals 11 residues. Germline values: CDR1 DFQATT, CDR2 SNEGSKA (reference sequence). CDR3 nucleotides: TGCAGTGCTACAGGGGGCTATGAGCAGTTCTTC. It translates to CSATGGYEQFF.

This clone was detected once. This rearrangement joins TRBV7-2 to TRBJ2-4; TRBD2 aligns across 7 bases. With 5 bases clipped from V and 0 bases from J, the junction kept 10 bases outside the gene matches. CDR1 SGHTA and CDR2 FQGNSA come from the germline V gene. There are 17 residues in the CDR3. The CDR3, as DNA: TGTGCCAGCAGCCCACGGGGGGTGGGGGTAGCCAAAAACATTCAGTACTTC. This translates into CASSPRGVGVAKNIQYF.

This clone was picked up a small number of times. As DNA, the CDR3 is TGTGCCAGCAGTCTTACTAGCGGGAGGGCCTTCGAGACCCAGTACTTC. It translates to CASSLTSGRAFETQYF. This chain connects TRBV27 to TRBJ2-5; 13 bases are a match to TRBD2. The trim removed 5 bases at V and 5 bases at J, leaving 8 bases unmatched. The CDR3 contains 16 residues. Per the germline V gene, CDR1 is MNHEY and CDR2 is SMNVEV (reference sequence).

J is TRBJ2-7 and V is TRBV7-2, with TRBD2 matching 7 bases. The CDR3 spans 13 residues. After removal of 0 bases from V and 5 bases from J, the junction contained 1 base not matched to a gene. Germline V gene sequence: CDR1 SGHTA, CDR2 FQGNSA. The CDR3 DNA reads TGTGCCAGCAGCTTAGCGGGAGGGAACGAGCAGTACTTC. It yields the protein CASSLAGGNEQYF.

This chain joins TRBV30 and TRBJ1-2; 9 bases align to TRBD1. From germline, CDR1 is GTSNPN and CDR2 SVGIG (reference sequence). This CDR3 has 13 amino acids. V shed 3 bases and J 4 bases; nucleotides not matched to a gene: 3. DNA for the CDR3: TGTGCCTGGAGATCGACAGGGGGCTATGGCTACACCTTC. This encodes CAWRSTGGYGYTF.

The V call is TRBV29-1, the J call TRBJ2-5; TRBD1 is a possible D gene (7 bases). Germline V gives CDR1 SQVTM, CDR2 ANQGSEA. The CDR3 covers 13 residues. Trimming pared 6 bases from V and 1 base from J, leaving 12 bases between. CDR3 protein: CSVLQGGQETQYF. The CDR3 coding sequence is TGCAGCGTACTCCAGGGGGGCCAAGAGACCCAGTACTTC. Filled out from reference TRBV29-1 and TRBJ2-5, the complete variable domain reads SAVISQKPSRDICQRGTSLTIQCQVDSQVTMMFWYRQQPGQSLTLIATANQGSEATYESGFVIDKFPISRPNLTFSTLTVSNMSPEDSSIYLCSVLQGGQETQYFGPGTRLLVL.

CDR3 region: CASSIYLSRTGGSSEKLFF. CDR3 bases: TGTGCCAGTAGTATTTATCTCTCCCGGACAGGGGGCTCAAGTGAAAAACTGTTTTTT. The rearrangement links TRBV19 to TRBJ1-4; 11 nucleotides match TRBD1. The CDR3 consists of 19 residues. The ends lost 3 bases at V and 7 bases at J; junction bases unmatched: 16. Germline V gives CDR1 LNHDA, CDR2 SQIVND (reference sequence).

The genes are TRBV27 and TRBJ2-7; 7 bases are a match to TRBD2. CDR1 MNHEY and CDR2 SMNVEV come from the germline V gene (reference sequence). CDR3 length: 15 residues. The V gene end was trimmed by 3 bases and the J gene end by 4 bases; junction bases not matched to a gene: 9. In DNA, the CDR3 is TGTGCCAGCAGTTTTTCGGCTAGCGGAATATACGAGCAGTACTTC. Amino acids: CASSFSASGIYEQYF.

The rearrangement uses TRBV9 and TRBJ1-2; D uncertain. The V gene's germline CDR1 is SGDLS and CDR2 YYNGEE. The CDR3 contains 16 residues. V dropped 0 bases and J dropped 4 bases, with 16 bases sitting between them. In DNA form, the CDR3 reads TGTGCCAGCAGCGTAGGAGAGGCCTCTACCCTCTATGGCTACACCTTC. As protein: CASSVGEASTLYGYTF.

V usage is TRBV6-5 and J usage is TRBJ2-5; 9 positions match TRBD2. CDR3 length: 14 residues. V was clipped by 10 bases and J by 4 bases; unmatched bases: 10. Germline V gives CDR1 MNHEY, CDR2 SVGAGI. The CDR3 coding sequence is TGTGCCACCATAGCGGGAGTCAGGGGAGAGACCCAGTACTTC. It translates to CATIAGVRGETQYF.

This rearrangement joins TRBV28 to TRBJ1-3, with D perhaps TRBD1 (6 bases). V lost 5 bases, J lost 4 bases, and 15 bases lay in between. This CDR3 is built from 15 residues. Germline loops: CDR1 MDHEN, CDR2 SYDVKM. The CDR3 sequence is CASSQGTGLGNTIYF. The CDR3 nucleotides read TGTGCCAGCAGTCAGGGCACAGGGCTAGGAAACACCATATATTTT.

The rearrangement joins TRBV2 to TRBJ1-1, with 8 bases aligning to TRBD1. The V gene end was trimmed by 7 bases and the J gene end by 1 base; junction bases not matched to a gene: 2. The CDR3 extends over 13 amino acids. Per the germline V gene, CDR1 is SNHLY and CDR2 is FYNNEI. The CDR3 DNA follows: TGTGCCAGCAAAGGGACAGGGAACACTGAAGCTTTCTTT. This codes for CASKGTGNTEAFF.

The rearrangement links TRBV6-1 to TRBJ1-4; 8 nucleotides agree with TRBD1. The V gene end was trimmed by 0 bases and the J gene end by 4 bases; junction bases not matched to a gene: 4. The CDR3 loop spans 16 amino acids. Per the germline V gene, CDR1 is MNHNS and CDR2 is SASEGT. CDR3 coding DNA: TGTGCCAGCAGTGAAGCTAGGACAGGGCGTAATGAAAAACTGTTTTTT. Residues: CASSEARTGRNEKLFF.

The V and J genes are TRBV10-3 and TRBJ2-5; 9 bases line up with TRBD2. The J call may be incorrect, as the DNA end agrees better with TRBJ2-7. CDR1 ENHRY and CDR2 SYGVKD come from the germline V gene. This CDR3 spans 14 amino acids. The CDR3 DNA reads TGTGCCATCAGCCCTAGCGGGATCGCGGGCGAGCAGTACTTC. Translated, it gives CAISPSGIAGEQYF.

V and J are TRBV5-1 and TRBJ2-2; weak D call: TRBD1 (6 bases). Trimming pared 3 bases from V and 0 bases from J, leaving 12 bases between. Germline V gene sequence: CDR1 SGHRS, CDR2 YFSETQ. This CDR3 has 16 amino acids. The CDR3 region is CASSSLGQTNTGELFF. DNA for the CDR3: TGCGCCAGCAGCTCGCTGGGACAAACGAACACCGGGGAGCTGTTTTTT. Drawing the rest from reference TRBV5-1 and TRBJ2-2, the complete variable domain is KAGVTQTPRYLIKTRGQQVTLSCSPISGHRSVSWYQQTPGQGLQFLFEYFSETQRNKGNFPGRFSGRQFSNSRSEMNVSTLELGDSALYLCASSSLGQTNTGELFFGEGSRLTVL.

This sequence joins TRBV4-2 and TRBJ2-5; 9 positions agree with TRBD1. Looked up from germline, CDR1 is LGHNA and CDR2 is YNFKEQ. The CDR3 extends over 17 amino acids. V trimming: 0 bases; J trimming: 4 bases; junction bases outside the gene matches: 9. The CDR3: CASSQEAPGQGRETQYF. Written as DNA, the CDR3 is TGTGCCAGCAGCCAAGAAGCCCCGGGACAGGGAAGAGAGACCCAGTACTTC.

The chain joins TRBV7-6 to TRBJ2-7, with D maybe TRBD2 (6 bases). Germline V gene sequence: CDR1 SGHVS, CDR2 FNYEAQ. The CDR3 runs 14 residues. V dropped 5 bases and J dropped 3 bases, with 14 bases sitting between them. The CDR3 DNA follows: TGTGCCAGCAGCCCCCTGGGGGGTCTCTACGAGCAGTACTTC. This encodes CASSPLGGLYEQYF.

The DNA for the CDR3 is TGTGCCAGCAGGCCGGCAGGGGCCTACTCTGGAAACACCATATATTTT. Amino acids: CASRPAGAYSGNTIYF. V and J are TRBV7-9 and TRBJ1-3; D possibly corresponds to TRBD1 (6 bases). Germline V gene lookup returns CDR1 SEHNR and CDR2 FQNEAQ (reference sequence). Trimming left V 6 bases short and J 0 bases short, with 15 bases between. The CDR3 has 16 residues.

V is TRBV10-3 and J is TRBJ2-7; TRBD2 is a possible D gene (5 bases). This CDR3 region has 13 residues. Between the trimmed V and J ends, which lost 4 bases and 3 bases, there was a span of 10 bases. Per the germline V gene, CDR1 is ENHRY and CDR2 is SYGVKD. The CDR3 region has the DNA TGTGCCATCAGTGGTCGGGGAGACTACGAGCAGTACTTC. This codes for CAISGRGDYEQYF.